Here is one TCR beta chain with its context. The data are from a study of blood T cell repertoires in COVID-19. Study-wide context: In each case, the material was cDNA or gDNA derived from T cells, B-cell-depleted T cells, or PBMCs.

Sequenced by immunoSEQ multiplex PCR; TCRdb stores in-frame clones only, minus some. In the table there are a few hundred thousand clones, roughly 89% of which are singletons. Germline V gives CDR1 SQVTM, CDR2 ANQGSEA. CDR3 size: 12 residues. Trimming removed 3 bases from V and 8 bases from J, with 10 bases in between. This receptor was obtained from a woman under 30 with acute COVID-19. This chain connects TRBV29-1 to TRBJ1-4, with a weak D call TRBD1 (6 bases). Sequencing input: PBMCs or T cells enriched from blood (not recorded which). The CDR3 sequence is CSVEGAREKLFF. The CDR3 region has the DNA TGCAGCGTTGAGGGGGCGAGGGAAAAACTGTTTTTT.